The clone carrying this TCR beta chain occurred many times. The antigen is undetermined. Germline trimming cut 5 bases from V and 3 bases from J; bases unmatched to any gene: 7. The CDR3 totals 16 residues. Germline values: CDR1 GTSNPN, CDR2 SVGIG (reference sequence). The data were obtained in a study of T cells in Graves' hyperthyroidism and ophthalmopathy. Study-level findings and limits: Ophthalmopathy was model-predicted a median about 7.1 months pre-onset.

Ophthalmopathy patients had Clinical Activity Score at least 3, NOSPECS grade at least 4, duration under 3 months. Patients having uncontrolled infection, another autoimmune disease, pregnancy or lactation were not included. TCR beta CDR3 regions were amplified from RNA. In the first-round RT-PCR of the TCR CDR3, the HTBI primer set was used. TCRdb ran MiXCR on the multiplex PCR reads and lists one entry per CDR3 protein. The sample carries 550,000 to 600,000 distinct CDR3 sequences, about 14% recorded once. The sample taken for sequencing was blood. This receptor was identified in a woman between 18 and 29 years old with Graves' ophthalmopathy. This chain uses TRBV30 with TRBJ2-1; 13 bases match TRBD2. CDR3 DNA sequence: TGTGCCTGGTTCCCGCGGACTAGCGGGAGCTACAATGAGCAGTTCTTC. This gives the protein CAWFPRTSGSYNEQFF.